A selection of T cell receptor beta chains follows, all from one sample in a study of T-cell reconstitution after alpha-beta-depleted transplantation in children. TCRdb re-called the PCR reads with MiXCR, one entry per CDR3 protein. Altogether over 400,000 distinct CDR3 sequences are present, under 15% being singletons, with the ten largest covering more than 5.5%. This specimen consisted of PBMCs from the stem cell graft donor, obtained from the stem cell graft. Source of these receptors: a human donor who donated a stem cell graft to a child with combined immunodeficiency. The CDR3 runs from the conserved cysteine through the conserved F or W. Fields, in order: V gene, J gene, clone size, CDR3 protein. For some rows the clone size is stated as once, few or many, or as a class when expanded; others skip it.

v_call: TRBV5-1; j_call: TRBJ2-5; clone_size: NA; cdr3_aa: CASSLDRAQETQYF
v_call: TRBV12-3/TRBV12-4; j_call: TRBJ2-1; clone_size: few; cdr3_aa: CASSLIAGGPNEQFF
v_call: TRBV4-2; j_call: TRBJ1-2; clone_size: NA; cdr3_aa: CASSQGEGRSAYTF
v_call: TRBV12-3/TRBV12-4; j_call: TRBJ2-3; clone_size: many; cdr3_aa: CASSPSAGTDTQYF
v_call: TRBV5-1; j_call: TRBJ2-1; clone_size: many; cdr3_aa: CASSLGGDEQFF
v_call: TRBV12-3/TRBV12-4; j_call: TRBJ1-2; clone_size: NA; cdr3_aa: CASSYTSNYGYTF
v_call: TRBV15; j_call: TRBJ2-1; clone_size: many; cdr3_aa: CATSRVGWGTSGGEQFF
v_call: TRBV29-1; j_call: TRBJ2-1; clone_size: many; cdr3_aa: CSAGIQGASSYNEQFF
v_call: TRBV19; j_call: TRBJ1-5; clone_size: NA; cdr3_aa: CASSIRENQPQHF
v_call: TRBV3-1; j_call: TRBJ2-1; clone_size: few; cdr3_aa: CASSHSAGGYNEQFF
v_call: TRBV20-1; j_call: TRBJ2-1; clone_size: NA; cdr3_aa: CSARPYYNEQFF
v_call: TRBV5-1; j_call: TRBJ2-6; clone_size: NA; cdr3_aa: CASSWDTGSGANVLTF
v_call: TRBV7-9; j_call: TRBJ2-7; clone_size: NA; cdr3_aa: CASSFGPTEQYF
v_call: TRBV2; j_call: TRBJ2-3; clone_size: many; cdr3_aa: CASTAGGNGADTQYF
v_call: TRBV25-1; j_call: TRBJ2-4; clone_size: many; cdr3_aa: CASKEGQGKSHKNIQYF
v_call: TRBV25-1; j_call: TRBJ2-7; clone_size: many; cdr3_aa: CASSELDGREVHEQYF
v_call: TRBV27; j_call: TRBJ2-1; clone_size: few; cdr3_aa: CASISDPSYNEQFF
v_call: TRBV3-1; j_call: TRBJ2-7; clone_size: NA; cdr3_aa: CASSQEGGREQYF
v_call: TRBV20-1; j_call: TRBJ2-1; clone_size: NA; cdr3_aa: CSARAGGPVNEQFF
v_call: TRBV11-2; j_call: TRBJ2-3; clone_size: NA; cdr3_aa: CASSLDPGTVTASTDTQYF
v_call: TRBV12-3/TRBV12-4; j_call: TRBJ2-7; clone_size: NA; cdr3_aa: CASTRQGLWYEQYF
v_call: TRBV28; j_call: TRBJ2-5; clone_size: NA; cdr3_aa: CASSLPPTGETQYF
v_call: TRBV2; j_call: TRBJ2-7; clone_size: many; cdr3_aa: CASSDLAGRYEQYF
v_call: TRBV4-3; j_call: TRBJ1-1; clone_size: NA; cdr3_aa: CASSSVYSSSGNTEAFF
v_call: TRBV30; j_call: TRBJ2-1; clone_size: NA; cdr3_aa: CAWSVTGGHEQFF
v_call: TRBV7-3; j_call: TRBJ2-5; clone_size: NA; cdr3_aa: CASSLIGVASHFSARETQYF
v_call: TRBV12-3/TRBV12-4; j_call: TRBJ2-1; clone_size: many; cdr3_aa: CASSFTALEIYYNEQFF
v_call: TRBV28; j_call: TRBJ2-3; clone_size: few; cdr3_aa: CASSLSGTGTDTQYF
v_call: TRBV28; j_call: TRBJ2-7; clone_size: NA; cdr3_aa: CASSFHGTGTAYEQYF
v_call: TRBV7-9; j_call: TRBJ1-2; clone_size: NA; cdr3_aa: CASSSGQGARLYGYTF
v_call: TRBV5-1; j_call: TRBJ1-1; clone_size: many; cdr3_aa: CASSATEDTEAFF
v_call: TRBV10-3; j_call: TRBJ1-1; clone_size: few; cdr3_aa: CAISDGGAFNTEAFF
v_call: TRBV4-3; j_call: TRBJ2-1; clone_size: few; cdr3_aa: CASSQNGGPNEQFF
v_call: TRBV2; j_call: TRBJ2-1; clone_size: few; cdr3_aa: CASGHEQFF
v_call: TRBV12-3/TRBV12-4; j_call: TRBJ1-5; clone_size: NA; cdr3_aa: CASSLGAGGAFSNQPQHF
v_call: TRBV3-1; j_call: TRBJ2-5; clone_size: many; cdr3_aa: CASSQEWQGGRETQYF
v_call: TRBV12-5; j_call: TRBJ2-1; clone_size: few; cdr3_aa: CASGLDGLAGGLYNEQFF
v_call: TRBV6-1; j_call: TRBJ2-2; clone_size: NA; cdr3_aa: CASKRVGTGPTGELFF
v_call: TRBV7-9; j_call: TRBJ1-1; clone_size: many; cdr3_aa: CASSLASTGEAFF
v_call: TRBV11-2; j_call: TRBJ2-2; clone_size: NA; cdr3_aa: CASSFPQGAAGELFF
v_call: TRBV20-1; j_call: TRBJ2-2; clone_size: few; cdr3_aa: CRRGTGTSGSPGELFF
v_call: TRBV9; j_call: TRBJ2-5; clone_size: few; cdr3_aa: CASSVGYPYQETQYF
v_call: TRBV12-3/TRBV12-4; j_call: TRBJ1-2; clone_size: NA; cdr3_aa: CASTHPGGAYGYTF
v_call: TRBV3-1; j_call: TRBJ2-2; clone_size: NA; cdr3_aa: CASSRTVFSGELFF
v_call: TRBV14; j_call: TRBJ2-7; clone_size: NA; cdr3_aa: CASSQRPPYEQYF
v_call: TRBV14; j_call: TRBJ2-7; clone_size: many; cdr3_aa: CASSQENRYISYEQYF
v_call: TRBV20-1; j_call: TRBJ2-1; clone_size: few; cdr3_aa: CSARLSGLAVLLDSYNEQFF
v_call: TRBV20-1; j_call: TRBJ2-1; clone_size: NA; cdr3_aa: CSARQGVGSYFFFGEQFF
v_call: TRBV5-5; j_call: TRBJ2-5; clone_size: many; cdr3_aa: CASSSRSQTLETQYF
v_call: TRBV30; j_call: TRBJ2-1; clone_size: few; cdr3_aa: CAWAPVTYNEQFF
v_call: TRBV25-1; j_call: TRBJ2-5; clone_size: NA; cdr3_aa: CASSGTRGQETQYF
v_call: TRBV15; j_call: TRBJ2-1; clone_size: few; cdr3_aa: CATSRDFAKRGPRVYEQFF
v_call: TRBV30; j_call: TRBJ2-2; clone_size: few; cdr3_aa: CAWSVRGVGELFF
v_call: TRBV7-2; j_call: TRBJ2-2; clone_size: many; cdr3_aa: CASSLRRYTGELFF
v_call: TRBV3-1; j_call: TRBJ2-7; clone_size: NA; cdr3_aa: CASSTRPGLRYEQYF